This T cell receptor beta chain is drawn from a study of CD8 T cells in Susac syndrome. Study-level background: Blood was drawn from Susac syndrome patients while they were therapy-naive, on corticosteroids, or on intravenous immunoglobulin alone. Overall study results and limits: The Susac syndrome CD4+ T cell repertoires displayed no clonal expansion.

As for this clonotype: As yet, its antigen is unknown.

After extraction with the RNeasy kit, roughly 0.5 to 1 ug of the RNA was reverse transcribed using random hexamers. Amplification of the TCR beta CDR3 was carried out by immunoSEQ multiplex PCR, which spanned a total of 54 Vbeta and 13 Jbeta segments. Each CDR3 protein is one row after TCRdb ran MiXCR on the immunoSEQ multiplex PCR reads. The sample includes under 200,000 distinct CDR3 sequences, roughly 91% of them seen just once. CDR1 and CDR2 (germline): SGHNT, YENEEA. The V end was cut by 0 bases, the J end by 0 bases, with 10 bases between. CDR3 size: 16 residues. The clonotype was recovered from a human donor with Susac syndrome. The sequenced sample was CD4+ T cells from PBMCs. The rearrangement uses TRBV11-3 and TRBJ2-3, with D unclear. This CDR3 is CASSLDPVTSTDTQYF. CDR3 DNA sequence: TGTGCCAGCAGCTTAGATCCAGTCACTAGCACAGATACGCAGTATTTT.